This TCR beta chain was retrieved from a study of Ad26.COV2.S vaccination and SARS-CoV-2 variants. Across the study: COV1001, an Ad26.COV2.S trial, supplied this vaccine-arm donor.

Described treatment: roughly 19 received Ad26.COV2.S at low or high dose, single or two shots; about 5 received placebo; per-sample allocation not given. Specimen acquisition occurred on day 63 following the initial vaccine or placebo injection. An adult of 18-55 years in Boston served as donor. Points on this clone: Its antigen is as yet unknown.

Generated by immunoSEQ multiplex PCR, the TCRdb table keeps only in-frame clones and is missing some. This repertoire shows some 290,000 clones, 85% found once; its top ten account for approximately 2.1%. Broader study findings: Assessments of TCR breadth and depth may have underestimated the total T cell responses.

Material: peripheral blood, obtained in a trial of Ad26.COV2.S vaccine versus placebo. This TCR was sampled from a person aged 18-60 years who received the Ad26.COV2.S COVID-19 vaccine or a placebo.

The CDR3 region is CASSYSIGEGHEQYF. The DNA of the CDR3 is TGTGCCAGCAGTTACTCGATCGGGGAGGGGCACGAGCAGTACTTC. This chain uses TRBV6-6 with TRBJ2-7; 7 positions agree with TRBD2. CDR3 length: 15 amino acids. The ends lost 0 bases at V and 5 bases at J; junction bases unmatched: 7. In germline, CDR1 is MNHNY, CDR2 SVGAGI (reference sequence).